These 30 T cell receptor beta chains originate from one sample sequenced in a study of spatial heterogeneity in lung cancer. Indicated time point: blood at routine non-recurrence follow-up after resection. TCRdb recomputed calls from the 5' RACE reads with MiXCR, one row per CDR3 protein. This table has 72,000 or so distinct CDR3 sequences, roughly 8.9% appearing once. Sequenced material: PBMCs, taken at follow-up. The source of these receptors is a female donor with early-stage non-small cell lung cancer.

This clonotype has ten or more counts. The rearrangement links TRBV6-5 to TRBJ1-5; D unclear. The CDR3 has 13 amino acids. Germline V gene lookup returns CDR1 MNHEY and CDR2 SVGAGI. V lost 2 bases, J lost 4 bases, and 6 bases lay in between. In DNA, the CDR3 is TGTGCCAGCAGTTACGATAGAAATCAGCCCCAGCATTTT. Its translation: CASSYDRNQPQHF.

Notes on this clonotype: A much larger clone is a single base away; this may be a read error. The genes are TRBV2 and TRBJ2-3; the D gene could be TRBD1 or TRBD2 (5 bases each). Germline V gene data show CDR1 as SNHLY and CDR2 as FYNNEI. The CDR3 loop spans 15 amino acids. The DNA of the CDR3 is TGTGTCAACCGGGACGACGGCTTCTCCACAGATACGCAGTATTTT. Encoded protein: CVNRDDGFSTDTQYF.

There are a few counts of this clonotype. The J gene is TRBJ1-3, the V gene TRBV19; D ambiguous. V was cut by 3 bases and J by 5 bases, with 11 bases left in between. CDR3 size: 14 residues. Germline CDR1 is LNHDA and CDR2 is SQIVND (reference sequence). CDR3 sequence: CASSIRSRRNTIYF. The CDR3 DNA is TGTGCCAGTAGTATTCGATCTCGGCGAAACACCATATATTTT. The whole variable domain, filled in from reference TRBV19 and TRBJ1-3, reads DGGITQSPKYLFRKEGQNVTLSCEQNLNHDAMYWYRQDPGQGLRLIYYSQIVNDFQKGDIAEGYSVSREKKESFPLTVTSAQKNPTAFYLCASSIRSRRNTIYFGEGSWLTVV.

The chain recombines TRBV6-2 or TRBV6-3 with TRBJ2-1; 9 bases line up with TRBD2. From germline, CDR1 is MNHEY and CDR2 SVGEGT. The CDR3 is 16 amino acids. Germline trimming cut 7 bases from V and 5 bases from J; bases unmatched to any gene: 12. The CDR3 reads CASKVVGVAGDNEQFF. The DNA of the CDR3 is TGTGCCAGCAAAGTCGTCGGGGTAGCGGGAGACAATGAGCAGTTCTTC.

The table lists this clonotype with a few counts. CDR3 bases: TGTGCCAGCAGTTTCCTCCTTAGCAATGAGCAGTTCTTC. It specifies CASSFLLSNEQFF. The gene calls are TRBV6-2 or TRBV6-3 and TRBJ2-1, with unresolved D. CDR3 length equals 13 residues. The V gene lost 4 bases and the J gene lost 6 bases, with 10 bases spanning the gap. Germline V gene sequence: CDR1 MNHEY, CDR2 SVGEGT.

This clonotype was observed at least ten times. The chain carries TRBV6-1 and TRBJ2-5, with D possibly TRBD1 on 5 matching bases. With 10 bases removed from V and 1 base from J, the gap between germline ends came to 13 bases. The length of the CDR3 is 13 residues. Germline CDR1 and CDR2: MNHNS and SASEGT. In DNA, the CDR3 is TGTGCCACCGAGGCCCAGGGCCAAGAGACCCAGTACTTC. It codes for CATEAQGQETQYF.

V is TRBV5-1 and J is TRBJ1-3; D unclear. This CDR3 contains 16 residues. The germline V and J ends were trimmed by 3 bases and 0 bases, with 13 bases remaining between them. CDR1 is SGHRS and CDR2 is YFSETQ in the germline V gene. DNA of the CDR3: TGCGCCAGCAGCTCAAGCAGCCGTACCTCTGGAAACACCATATATTTT. This gives the protein CASSSSSRTSGNTIYF.

The V call is TRBV5-4, the J call TRBJ1-6; TRBD1 is a possible D gene (5 bases). CDR3 size: 14 residues. Germline V gene sequence: CDR1 SGHNT, CDR2 YYREEE (reference sequence). V lost 4 bases, J lost 1 base, and 6 bases lay in between. Here the CDR3 DNA reads TGTGCCAGCAGCCGGGGGTCCTATAATTCACCCCTCCACTTT. It codes for CASSRGSYNSPLHF. The variable domain in full, with the rest retrieved from reference TRBV5-4 and TRBJ1-6, is ETGVTQSPTHLIKTRGQQVTLRCSSQSGHNTVSWYQQALGQGPQFIFQYYREEENGRGNFPPRFSGLQFPNYSSELNVNALELDDSALYLCASSRGSYNSPLHFGNGTRLTVT.

As concerns this clonotype: A much larger clone sits a single nucleotide away, making a read error possible. The gene calls are TRBV7-9 and TRBJ2-2; D is tentatively TRBD1 or TRBD2 (5 bases each). CDR1 and CDR2 (germline): SEHNR, FQNEAQ (reference sequence). The CDR3 length is 15 residues. CDR3: CASSQLPGSAGELLF. The DNA of the CDR3 is TGTGCCAGCAGCCAACTCCCAGGGAGTGCCGGGGAGCTGCTTTTT.

This clonotype occurred many times. The rearrangement links TRBV12-5 to TRBJ2-1; 14 bases line up with TRBD2. Germline V gene sequence: CDR1 LGHNT, CDR2 FRNRAP. V dropped 1 base and J dropped 8; count of bases not matched to a gene: 4. The CDR3 covers 16 residues. The DNA of the CDR3 is TGTGCTAGTGGTTTGGCTGGACTAGCGGGAGGATATGAGCAGTTCTTC. Residues: CASGLAGLAGGYEQFF.

With respect to this clonotype: Being one base from a much bigger clone, this may be a read error. The CDR3 ends on some other residue instead of the conserved phenylalanine or tryptophan, so this is likely a read error. V and J are TRBV7-9 and TRBJ2-7; D tentatively reads TRBD1 or TRBD2 (5 bases each). Germline V gene lookup returns CDR1 SEHNR and CDR2 FQNEAQ (reference sequence). The CDR3 has 14 residues. V shed 4 bases and J shed 2 bases, with 12 bases lying between them. In nucleotides, the CDR3 is TGTGCCAGCAGCTCCGCCGGGACGGCCTACGAGCAGTACTCC. Residues: CASSSAGTAYEQYS.

This clonotype occurred many times. The chain carries TRBV15 and TRBJ2-1; D uncertain. This CDR3 has 13 residues. Germline assignment: CDR1 LNHNV and CDR2 YYDKDF (reference sequence). V lost 8 bases and J lost 5, with 13 bases in between. The CDR3 sequence: CATGLGRNNEQFF. CDR3 bases: TGTGCCACCGGCCTTGGGCGTAACAATGAGCAGTTCTTC.

The rearrangement joins TRBV20-1 to TRBJ2-1; 11 nucleotides agree with TRBD2. CDR1 and CDR2 from the germline V gene are DFQATT and SNEGSKA (reference sequence). This CDR3 spans 12 amino acids. Trimming removed 6 bases from V and 13 bases from J; junction bases left unmatched: 8. The DNA of the CDR3 is TGCAGTGCACAACCGGGACTAGCGGCTCAGTTCTTC. Amino acid sequence: CSAQPGLAAQFF.

The J gene is TRBJ2-2, the V gene TRBV5-1; 10 nucleotides line up with TRBD2. CDR1 is SGHRS and CDR2 is YFSETQ in the germline V gene. V shed 1 base, J shed 6 bases, and the junction held 3 bases outside the gene matches. The CDR3 has 15 amino acids. In DNA, the CDR3 is TGCGCCAGCAGCTTGCTAGCGGGAGCAGCCGGGGAGCTGTTTTTT. Its translation: CASSLLAGAAGELFF.

This clonotype was seen a single time. The CDR3 DNA sequence: TGTGCCAGCAGCCCGTTTGGGATGACAGACTACGAGCAGTACTTC. Protein sequence: CASSPFGMTDYEQYF. V gene TRBV7-9 combines with J gene TRBJ2-7; D perhaps matches TRBD1 (5 bases). V was pared by 5 bases and J by 3 bases, with 17 bases between. This CDR3 has 15 amino acids. CDR1 and CDR2 from the germline V gene are SEHNR and FQNEAQ (reference sequence).

J is TRBJ1-5 and V is TRBV7-8; the D is unclear. V was pared by 1 base and J by 0 bases, with 13 bases between. From germline, CDR1 is SGHVS and CDR2 FQNEAQ. This CDR3 has 17 amino acids. The CDR3 sequence: CASSLVPRSYSNQPQHF. Written as DNA, the CDR3 is TGTGCCAGCAGCTTAGTACCCCGAAGTTATAGCAATCAGCCCCAGCATTTT.

This clonotype has a count of ten or more. The chain is built from TRBV5-1 and TRBJ1-1; D remains ambiguous. Trimming shortened V by 4 bases and J by 3 bases, and 7 bases separated the two germline ends. This CDR3 is built from 12 residues. CDR1 is SGHRS, CDR2 YFSETQ, per germline. CDR3 sequence reads: CASSRVDTEAFF. The CDR3 DNA reads as TGCGCCAGCAGCCGGGTCGACACTGAAGCTTTCTTT.

In its sample, this clonotype was seen many times. The J gene is TRBJ2-2, the V gene TRBV3-1; no reliable D call. The CDR3 is 13 amino acids. The ends were cut back, 4 bases at V and 7 bases at J, with 10 bases in the middle. Per germline, CDR1 LGHDT and CDR2 YNNKEL (reference sequence). CDR3 nucleotide sequence: TGTGCCAGCAGCCTAGATCTGGTCGGGGAGCTGTTTTTT. This translates into CASSLDLVGELFF. The full variable domain, with the rest looked up from reference TRBV3-1 and TRBJ2-2, is DTAVSQTPKYLVTQMGNDKSIKCEQNLGHDTMYWYKQDSKKFLKIMFSYNNKELIINETVPNRFSPKSPDKAHLNLHINSLELGDSAVYFCASSLDLVGELFFGEGSRLTVL.

The CDR3 coding sequence is TGTGCCAGCAGTTCCCTCGGCCGGGAAGCTTTCTTT. Its translation: CASSSLGREAFF. J is TRBJ1-1 and V is TRBV6-5; no definite D call. Trimming left V 4 bases short and J 8 bases short, with 11 bases between. The CDR3 has 12 residues. CDR1 and CDR2 (germline): MNHEY, SVGAGI.

This clonotype was observed many times. CDR3 in amino acids: CASSQGYEGPRDYDEQYF. Here the CDR3 DNA reads TGTGCCAGCAGCCAAGGCTACGAAGGGCCTCGAGACTACGACGAGCAGTACTTC. This chain uses TRBV14 with TRBJ2-7; the D gene is possibly TRBD2 (5 bases). Looked up from germline, CDR1 is SGHDN and CDR2 is FVKESK. The CDR3 is made up of 18 amino acids. Trimming took 1 base from V and 5 from J, leaving 24 bases between them. The full variable domain, its missing parts supplied by reference TRBV14 and TRBJ2-7, is EAGVTQFPSHSVIEKGQTVTLRCDPISGHDNLYWYRRVMGKEIKFLLHFVKESKQDESGMPNNRFLAERTGGTYSTLKVQPAELEDSGVYFCASSQGYEGPRDYDEQYFGPGTRLTVT.

At least ten counts were recorded for this clonotype. V usage is TRBV2 and J usage is TRBJ1-1; D unresolved. Trimming removed 0 bases from V and 1 base from J, with 9 bases in between. The CDR3 is 15 residues long. Germline loops: CDR1 SNHLY, CDR2 FYNNEI. CDR3 region: CASSEAQRRNTEAFF. The CDR3 DNA reads as TGTGCCAGCAGTGAAGCGCAACGGCGGAACACTGAAGCTTTCTTT.

The sample holds many counts of this clonotype. The chain employs TRBV7-8 and TRBJ1-5, with D possibly matching TRBD1 (6 bases). The V gene lost 5 bases and the J gene lost 1 base, with 15 bases spanning the gap. The CDR3 spans 16 residues. Germline V gene lookup returns CDR1 SGHVS and CDR2 FQNEAQ. The CDR3 nucleotides read TGTGCCAGCAGCCCACGGACAGCCAGGAGCAATCAGCCCCAGCATTTT. This sequence encodes CASSPRTARSNQPQHF.

There are a few counts of this clonotype. V gene TRBV27 combines with J gene TRBJ2-4; 9 nucleotides match TRBD1. Germline CDR1 and CDR2: MNHEY and SMNVEV (reference sequence). V trimming: 6 bases; J trimming: 0 bases; junction bases outside the gene matches: 15. The CDR3 has 19 residues. CDR3 in amino acids: CASSIFGTGQGLAKNIQYF. CDR3 DNA: TGTGCCAGCAGCATATTCGGCACTGGACAGGGGCTAGCCAAAAACATTCAGTACTTC.

This clonotype was detected ten times or more. This chain joins TRBV7-9 and TRBJ2-7; perhaps TRBD2 as D (5 bases). Per germline, CDR1 SEHNR and CDR2 FQNEAQ (reference sequence). CDR3 length: 13 residues. Trimming took 5 bases from V and 1 from J, leaving 9 bases between them. CDR3 sequence reads: CASSPSGSYEQYF. In DNA form, the CDR3 reads TGTGCCAGCAGCCCCTCGGGGTCCTACGAGCAGTACTTC.

This clonotype was counted ten times or more. The chain uses TRBV14 and TRBJ2-5; D uncertain. V gave up 0 bases and J gave up 7 bases, with 12 bases separating them. The CDR3 consists of 14 residues. The germline gives CDR1 SGHDN, CDR2 FVKESK. The DNA of the CDR3 is TGTGCCAGCAGCCAAGATACTGGCAGGTGGACCCAGTACTTC. Amino acids: CASSQDTGRWTQYF.

In its sample, this clonotype was seen many times. This sequence joins TRBV5-1 and TRBJ2-2, with TRBD1 matching 8 bases. Germline V gene lookup returns CDR1 SGHRS and CDR2 YFSETQ. CDR3 length: 15 amino acids. After removal of 4 bases from V and 2 bases from J, the junction contained 4 bases not matched to a gene. CDR3 nucleotide sequence: TGCGCCAGCAGCAGGACAGGGATTAACACCGGGGAGCTGTTTTTT. It is translated as CASSRTGINTGELFF.

Many counts were recorded for this clonotype. The chain joins TRBV5-1 to TRBJ1-1; TRBD1 might be the D (6 bases). The germline gives CDR1 SGHRS, CDR2 YFSETQ. CDR3 size: 14 residues. V was clipped by 0 bases and J by 4 bases, with 10 bases between them. The CDR3 spells CASSLARGGTEAFF. The CDR3 DNA is TGCGCCAGCAGCTTGGCCAGGGGAGGCACTGAAGCTTTCTTT.

This clonotype was found many times. The chain has TRBV18 and TRBJ1-2, with 7 bases matching TRBD1. CDR1 KGHSH and CDR2 LQKENI come from the germline V gene. The CDR3 is made up of 14 amino acids. V lost 5 bases and J lost 4; bases outside the gene matches: 7. In DNA, the CDR3 is TGTGCCAGCTCAGAAGGGGGCTATGTCTATGGCTACACCTTC. Amino acid sequence: CASSEGGYVYGYTF.

The table lists this clonotype with a few counts. The V and J genes are TRBV5-1 and TRBJ1-1; D is uncertain. Germline CDR1 SGHRS, CDR2 YFSETQ. CDR3 length: 14 amino acids. In DNA, the CDR3 is TGCGCTGGGCGACGGGCCGTTAGGGACACTGAAGCTTTCTTT. Amino acids: CAGRRAVRDTEAFF. The whole variable domain, filled in from reference TRBV5-1 and TRBJ1-1, reads KAGVTQTPRYLIKTRGQQVTLSCSPISGHRSVSWYQQTPGQGLQFLFEYFSETQRNKGNFPGRFSGRQFSNSRSEMNVSTLELGDSALYLCAGRRAVRDTEAFFGQGTRLTVV.

This clonotype was seen a handful of times. The chain uses TRBV7-9 and TRBJ2-7; D possibly uses TRBD1 or TRBD2 (5 bases each). CDR3 length: 13 amino acids. CDR1 and CDR2 from the germline V gene are SEHNR and FQNEAQ (reference sequence). The V and J ends lost 5 bases and 2 bases respectively, with 10 bases between them. This chain's CDR3 is CASSPMGAYEQYF. Written as DNA, the CDR3 is TGTGCCAGCAGCCCAATGGGGGCCTACGAGCAGTACTTC.